Listed below are T cell receptor beta chains from one sample, sequenced in a study of molecular identifiers for immune sequencing clone quantification. TCRdb reanalysed the PCR reads using MiXCR and keeps one entry per CDR3 protein. The profile covers 600,000 to 650,000 distinct CDR3 sequences, with 15% to 20% appearing a single time and under 0.95% taken by the ten largest. The sequenced material came from naive CD8+ T cells from blood, with Jurkat cell RNA spiked in. These receptors all come from a human donor in good health. Some libraries in this study had Jurkat cell RNA spiked in. The CDR3 runs from the conserved cysteine through the conserved F or W. The order of the fields is V gene, J gene, clone size, D gene, CDR3 DNA, CDR3 protein. A D gene is named only where the DNA matches it firmly. Not all rows give a size; the values are once, few, many and, for expanded clones, a class.

v_call: TRBV9
j_call: TRBJ2-3
clone_size: many
d_call: NA
cdr3_nt: TGTGCCAGCAGCGTATCCGACTCACCTCACCAGTATTTT
cdr3_aa: CASSVSDSPHQYF

v_call: TRBV29-1
j_call: TRBJ2-7
clone_size: few
d_call: NA
cdr3_nt: TGCAGCGTTGCAATGGCTGGGAGCTCCTACGAGCAGTACTTC
cdr3_aa: CSVAMAGSSYEQYF

v_call: TRBV28
j_call: TRBJ1-1
clone_size: NA
d_call: NA
cdr3_nt: TGTGCCAGCAGTTTACCTCGGGAGGTATACACTGAAGCTTTCTTT
cdr3_aa: CASSLPREVYTEAFF

v_call: TRBV7-6
j_call: TRBJ2-7
clone_size: many
d_call: TRBD1
cdr3_nt: TGTGCCAGCAGCGCGACCGGGACAGCCTACGAGCAGTACTTC
cdr3_aa: CASSATGTAYEQYF

v_call: TRBV4-3
j_call: TRBJ2-1
clone_size: few
d_call: TRBD2
cdr3_nt: TGCGCCAGCAGCCAAGGTATAGCGGGAGGGAACTACAATGAGCAGTTCTTC
cdr3_aa: CASSQGIAGGNYNEQFF

v_call: TRBV4-1
j_call: TRBJ2-7
clone_size: many
d_call: TRBD2
cdr3_nt: TGCGCCAGCAGCCAACGACTAGCGGGGCCCTACGAGCAGTACTTC
cdr3_aa: CASSQRLAGPYEQYF

v_call: TRBV23-1
j_call: TRBJ1-1
clone_size: NA
d_call: NA
cdr3_nt: TGCGCCAGCAGTCATTGTACACGGGAAGCTTTCTTT
cdr3_aa: CASSHCTREAFF

v_call: TRBV29-1
j_call: TRBJ2-7
clone_size: many
d_call: NA
cdr3_nt: TGCAGCGTTCCTCTCGGGAACGAGCAGTACTTC
cdr3_aa: CSVPLGNEQYF

v_call: TRBV6-2/TRBV6-3
j_call: TRBJ2-1
clone_size: many
d_call: NA
cdr3_nt: TGTGCCAGCACCCCGCCGGGACTCTCGAACAATGAGCAGTTCTTC
cdr3_aa: CASTPPGLSNNEQFF

v_call: TRBV7-6
j_call: TRBJ1-1
clone_size: many
d_call: NA
cdr3_nt: TGTGCCAGCAGCACAAATCGGGGGACGGAGTCTATGAACACTGAAGCTTTCTTT
cdr3_aa: CASSTNRGTESMNTEAFF

v_call: TRBV27
j_call: TRBJ1-6
clone_size: NA
d_call: NA
cdr3_nt: TGTGCCAGCAGTTTCCTCGAGCCTAATTCACCCCTCCACTTT
cdr3_aa: CASSFLEPNSPLHF

v_call: TRBV21-1
j_call: TRBJ1-1
clone_size: NA
d_call: NA
cdr3_nt: TGTGCCAGCAGCAAAGGGTCCAGGTACACTGAAGCTTTCTTT
cdr3_aa: CASSKGSRYTEAFF

v_call: TRBV6-1
j_call: TRBJ2-5
clone_size: few
d_call: NA
cdr3_nt: TGTGCCAGCAGGGATCAGGGGCCCGTAGAGACCCAGTACTTC
cdr3_aa: CASRDQGPVETQYF

v_call: TRBV30
j_call: TRBJ2-1
clone_size: NA
d_call: NA
cdr3_nt: TGTGCCTGGAGTGATTCCTCGGTGAATGAGCAGTTCTTC
cdr3_aa: CAWSDSSVNEQFF

v_call: TRBV2
j_call: TRBJ2-3
clone_size: many
d_call: TRBD2
cdr3_nt: TGTGCCAGCAGAAACGGGAGGGCCATCACAGATACGCAGTATTTT
cdr3_aa: CASRNGRAITDTQYF

v_call: TRBV14
j_call: TRBJ2-2
clone_size: NA
d_call: NA
cdr3_nt: TGTGCCAGCAGCCAAGATATCGAGACTCGGTTTAACACCGGGGAGCTGTTTTTT
cdr3_aa: CASSQDIETRFNTGELFF

v_call: TRBV2
j_call: TRBJ2-5
clone_size: many
d_call: TRBD2
cdr3_nt: TGTGCCAGCAGTGAAGAAAGCGGGGGGTACCAAGAGACCCAGTACTTC
cdr3_aa: CASSEESGGYQETQYF

v_call: TRBV7-9
j_call: TRBJ1-1
clone_size: NA
d_call: TRBD1
cdr3_nt: TGTGCCAGCAGTCCCACCTGGGACAGTTTGAACACTGGAGCTTTCTTT
cdr3_aa: CASSPTWDSLNTGAFF

v_call: TRBV28
j_call: TRBJ2-1
clone_size: many
d_call: NA
cdr3_nt: TGTGCCAGCAGACCCGGTCCCGATGAGCAGTTCTTC
cdr3_aa: CASRPGPDEQFF

v_call: TRBV7-2
j_call: TRBJ2-1
clone_size: NA
d_call: TRBD2
cdr3_nt: TGTGCCAGCAGCCCGTTCTCGGCTAGCGGAGTTTACAATGAGCAGTTCTTC
cdr3_aa: CASSPFSASGVYNEQFF

v_call: TRBV6-6
j_call: TRBJ2-2
clone_size: many
d_call: NA
cdr3_nt: TGTGCCAGCAGTTCTGTCGACACCGGGGAGCTGTTTTTT
cdr3_aa: CASSSVDTGELFF

v_call: TRBV5-1
j_call: TRBJ2-7
clone_size: many
d_call: NA
cdr3_nt: TGCGCCAGCAGCTTGGAACCTGGGGAGTCCTACGAGCAGTACTTC
cdr3_aa: CASSLEPGESYEQYF

v_call: TRBV24-1
j_call: TRBJ2-5
clone_size: few
d_call: NA
cdr3_nt: TGTGCCACCAGTGAGGGGACGGATCAATTCGGGGAGACCCAGTACTTC
cdr3_aa: CATSEGTDQFGETQYF

v_call: TRBV30
j_call: TRBJ1-2
clone_size: many
d_call: NA
cdr3_nt: TGTGCCTGGAGTGTAGGTTGGGGAGGCGACTATGGCTACACCTTC
cdr3_aa: CAWSVGWGGDYGYTF

v_call: TRBV6-2/TRBV6-3
j_call: TRBJ2-3
clone_size: many
d_call: NA
cdr3_nt: TGTGCCAGCAAGGGAGGTAAGCGGTCCAACGGAGATACGCAGTATTTT
cdr3_aa: CASKGGKRSNGDTQYF

v_call: TRBV6-2/TRBV6-3
j_call: TRBJ1-5
clone_size: many
d_call: TRBD1
cdr3_nt: TGTGCCAGCAGTTACTCCTTGCAGGGGGCATCTCAGCCCCAGCATTTT
cdr3_aa: CASSYSLQGASQPQHF

v_call: TRBV3-1
j_call: TRBJ1-4
clone_size: NA
d_call: NA
cdr3_nt: TGTGCCAGCAGCCCCGGCGCACGGCCCAATGAAAAACTGTTTTTT
cdr3_aa: CASSPGARPNEKLFF

v_call: TRBV4-3
j_call: TRBJ2-2
clone_size: many
d_call: TRBD1
cdr3_nt: TGCGCCAGCAGCCAGGGTTCCGGGACAGGGTTCTCCGGGGAGCTGTTTTTT
cdr3_aa: CASSQGSGTGFSGELFF

v_call: TRBV10-3
j_call: TRBJ1-2
clone_size: many
d_call: NA
cdr3_nt: TGTGCCATCAGTGAGTCGGGGACGGTCAGTTATGGCTACACCTTC
cdr3_aa: CAISESGTVSYGYTF

v_call: TRBV6-2/TRBV6-3
j_call: TRBJ2-1
clone_size: NA
d_call: NA
cdr3_nt: TGTGCCAGCAGTCGCGCCCGGGTCGGGAGCTCCTACAATGAGCAGTTCTTC
cdr3_aa: CASSRARVGSSYNEQFF

v_call: TRBV27
j_call: TRBJ1-1
clone_size: once
d_call: NA
cdr3_nt: TGTGCCAGCGCGAGCTCAGGATTTACTGAAGCTTTCTTT
cdr3_aa: CASASSGFTEAFF

v_call: TRBV20-1
j_call: TRBJ2-1
clone_size: few
d_call: TRBD1
cdr3_nt: TGCAGTACAACAGACAGGGGACGCCTTTACAATGAGCAGTTCTTC
cdr3_aa: CSTTDRGRLYNEQFF

v_call: TRBV4-1
j_call: TRBJ2-4
clone_size: once
d_call: TRBD2
cdr3_nt: TGCGCCAGCAGCCCCTGGGAGGGTGCGGGAAGCATTCAGTACTTC
cdr3_aa: CASSPWEGAGSIQYF

v_call: TRBV4-1
j_call: TRBJ2-7
clone_size: NA
d_call: TRBD1
cdr3_nt: TGCGCCAGCAGCCAAGCGGCCGACAGGGGGAGGTCATACGAGCAGTACTTC
cdr3_aa: CASSQAADRGRSYEQYF

v_call: TRBV6-2/TRBV6-3
j_call: TRBJ2-3
clone_size: NA
d_call: NA
cdr3_nt: TGTGCCAGCAGAAGTCTCCCAAACGGCACAGATACGCAGTATTTT
cdr3_aa: CASRSLPNGTDTQYF

v_call: TRBV19
j_call: TRBJ2-7
clone_size: many
d_call: TRBD1
cdr3_nt: TGTGCCAGTAGCCCATGGACAGGGACAGGCGAGCAGTACTTC
cdr3_aa: CASSPWTGTGEQYF

v_call: TRBV7-6
j_call: TRBJ2-1
clone_size: few
d_call: TRBD2
cdr3_nt: TGTGCCAGCAGCTTAGCGTCTTTTGGCGGGAGGGACCCCTACAATGAGCAGTTCTTC
cdr3_aa: CASSLASFGGRDPYNEQFF

v_call: TRBV18
j_call: TRBJ2-1
clone_size: many
d_call: TRBD2
cdr3_nt: TGTGCCAGCTCACCTCAGGGACTAGCAACTTCGGATGAGCAGTTCTTC
cdr3_aa: CASSPQGLATSDEQFF

v_call: TRBV7-6
j_call: TRBJ2-5
clone_size: NA
d_call: TRBD1
cdr3_nt: TGTGCCAGCAGCTCAACAGGGGGCGCAGAGACCCAGTACTTC
cdr3_aa: CASSSTGGAETQYF

v_call: TRBV28
j_call: TRBJ1-1
clone_size: NA
d_call: NA
cdr3_nt: TGTGCCAGCGGTAACCGCCTAGGACCCGAGCTTTCCGAAGCTTTCTTT
cdr3_aa: CASGNRLGPELSEAFF

v_call: TRBV7-8
j_call: TRBJ1-4
clone_size: many
d_call: TRBD1
cdr3_nt: TGTGCCAGCAGCTTAGTAGCCCGACAGGGGGGGATTGAAAAACTGTTTTTT
cdr3_aa: CASSLVARQGGIEKLFF

v_call: TRBV11-2
j_call: TRBJ2-7
clone_size: many
d_call: NA
cdr3_nt: TGTGCCAGCAGCTCGGGGACACTACTCGAGCAGTACTTC
cdr3_aa: CASSSGTLLEQYF

v_call: TRBV20-1
j_call: TRBJ2-7
clone_size: many
d_call: TRBD1
cdr3_nt: TGCAGTGCTAGTAATTGGGACAGCTACGAGCAGTACTTC
cdr3_aa: CSASNWDSYEQYF

v_call: TRBV7-2
j_call: TRBJ2-1
clone_size: many
d_call: NA
cdr3_nt: TGTGCCAGCAGCTTAACTTACAATGAGCAGTTCTTC
cdr3_aa: CASSLTYNEQFF

v_call: TRBV28
j_call: TRBJ2-7
clone_size: many
d_call: NA
cdr3_nt: TGTGCCAGCACCCTGGACTTCTACGAGCAGTACTTC
cdr3_aa: CASTLDFYEQYF

v_call: TRBV4-3
j_call: TRBJ2-7
clone_size: few
d_call: TRBD1
cdr3_nt: TGCGCCAGCAGCTCTCGGACAGGGAAATACGAGCAGTACTTC
cdr3_aa: CASSSRTGKYEQYF

v_call: TRBV4-1
j_call: TRBJ1-4
clone_size: many
d_call: NA
cdr3_nt: TGCGCCAGCAGCCAAGGGTCCGGCGGCCGAGAAAAACTGTTTTTT
cdr3_aa: CASSQGSGGREKLFF

v_call: TRBV9
j_call: TRBJ2-3
clone_size: many
d_call: TRBD2
cdr3_nt: TGTGCCAGCAGCGTTGGGACTAGCGCCACAGATACGCAGTATTTT
cdr3_aa: CASSVGTSATDTQYF

v_call: TRBV27
j_call: TRBJ2-1
clone_size: NA
d_call: TRBD2
cdr3_nt: TGTGCCAGCAGTTCGGAGGGACTAGAGAACAATGAGCAGTTCTTC
cdr3_aa: CASSSEGLENNEQFF

v_call: TRBV2
j_call: TRBJ2-1
clone_size: few
d_call: NA
cdr3_nt: TGTGCCAGCAGTGTCGATAACAATGAGCAGTTCTTC
cdr3_aa: CASSVDNNEQFF

v_call: TRBV27
j_call: TRBJ2-1
clone_size: NA
d_call: TRBD2
cdr3_nt: TGTGGCAGCAGTTTAGTGGGAGGGCCCCCCTACAATGAGCAGTTCTTC
cdr3_aa: CGSSLVGGPPYNEQFF

v_call: TRBV7-2
j_call: TRBJ2-3
clone_size: many
d_call: TRBD2
cdr3_nt: TGTGCCAGCAGCTTAGGGGGACTAGCGGGGGCCAGTAGCACAGATACGCAGTATTTT
cdr3_aa: CASSLGGLAGASSTDTQYF

v_call: TRBV7-9
j_call: TRBJ2-7
clone_size: many
d_call: NA
cdr3_nt: TGTGCCAGCAGCCCGGCCGGGTCGACCGAGCAGTACTTC
cdr3_aa: CASSPAGSTEQYF

v_call: TRBV12-3/TRBV12-4
j_call: TRBJ1-1
clone_size: few
d_call: NA
cdr3_nt: TGTGCCACCAGCCGGGGCGCGGAGGACACTGAAGCTTTCTTT
cdr3_aa: CATSRGAEDTEAFF